The clone carrying this T cell receptor beta chain has a handful of counts. Its matching antigen is unknown. A sample-barcoded 5' primer and a J-beta primer mix were used in a second PCR of about 6 to 12 cycles. TCRdb redid the calling of the 5' RACE reads with MiXCR, one entry per CDR3 protein. The sample has fewer than 650,000 distinct CDR3 sequences; roughly a quarter are singletons. The sample belongs to a study of blood T cells in healthy people across ages. General study results and limits: Changes in expanded clonotypes were possibly confounded, as the CMV status of donors was unknown.

The same specimen was also included in a second study, on T cells of mothers and their children.

Specimen: blood. This receptor was taken from a boy aged 2-9 years in good health.

The CDR3 region is CAISDIGQGQETQYF. In nucleotides, the CDR3 is TGTGCCATCAGTGACATCGGACAGGGCCAAGAGACCCAGTACTTC. The chain employs TRBV10-3 and TRBJ2-5; 8 bases match TRBD1. From germline, CDR1 is ENHRY and CDR2 SYGVKD. Trimming cost V 3 bases and J 1 base; bases outside gene matches: 4. This CDR3 is built from 15 residues.